This record covers a single T cell receptor beta chain. V was clipped by 5 bases and J by 3 bases, with 17 bases between them. Germline assignment: CDR1 SGHAT and CDR2 FQNNGV. The CDR3 is made up of 15 amino acids. This table comes from immunoSEQ multiplex PCR, and its TCRdb copy is limited to in-frame clones, with some not included. The data show tens of thousands of clones, roughly 88% seen once. The data were obtained in a study of blood T cell repertoires in COVID-19. Whole-study context: COVID-19 samples collected from the United States, Italy and Spain covered acute and convalescent phases. Sample material is recorded as cDNA or gDNA derived from T cells, B-cell-depleted T cells, or PBMCs.

The sequence was collected from a man aged 25 to 45 with acute or convalescent COVID-19. The sample consisted of peripheral blood. The genes are TRBV11-2 and TRBJ2-7; D may be TRBD1 (6 bases). The CDR3: CASSLGGGHLYEQYF. The CDR3 DNA reads TGTGCCAGCAGCCTAGGTGGGGGCCATCTCTACGAGCAGTACTTC.